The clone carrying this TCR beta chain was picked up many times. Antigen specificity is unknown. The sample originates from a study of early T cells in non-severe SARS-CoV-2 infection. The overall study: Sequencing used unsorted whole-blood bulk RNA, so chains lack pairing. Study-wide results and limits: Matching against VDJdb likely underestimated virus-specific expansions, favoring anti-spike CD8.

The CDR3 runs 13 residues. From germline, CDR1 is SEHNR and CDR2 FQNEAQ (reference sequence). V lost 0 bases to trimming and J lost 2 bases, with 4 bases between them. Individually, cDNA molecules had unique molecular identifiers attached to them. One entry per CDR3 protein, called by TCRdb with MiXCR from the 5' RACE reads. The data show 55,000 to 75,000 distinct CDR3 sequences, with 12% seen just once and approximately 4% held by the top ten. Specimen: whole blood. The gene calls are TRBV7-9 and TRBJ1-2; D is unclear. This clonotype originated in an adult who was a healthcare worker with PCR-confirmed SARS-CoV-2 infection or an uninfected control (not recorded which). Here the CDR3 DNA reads TGTGCCAGCAGCTTAGCAGCCAACTATGGCTACACCTTC. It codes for CASSLAANYGYTF.